This record covers a single TCR beta chain. This record comes from a study of control samples from healthy donors and cancer patients. Per germline, CDR1 GTSNPN and CDR2 SVGIG (reference sequence). Trimming took off 3 bases at V and 4 bases at J, with 19 bases between the two ends. This CDR3 contains 15 residues. Generated by immunoSEQ multiplex PCR, the TCRdb table keeps only in-frame clones and is missing some. Here the sample spans 95,000 to 150,000 clones, approximately 84% being singletons. The chain combines TRBV30 with TRBJ2-7; D not certain. Material for sequencing was blood. This receptor was taken from a man younger than 30 in good health. This CDR3 is CAWRILDGKGYEQYF. CDR3 in DNA: TGTGCCTGGAGAATTCTGGACGGAAAAGGGTACGAGCAGTACTTC.